This T cell receptor (beta chain) was captured in a study of human T cells and chemical hapten exposure. Study summary: TCR yield per sample varied, mainly due to pooled library volumes. General study findings and limits: DPC sensitization produced no change in TCRs with frequency above 1 in 1000.

CDR3 length: 15 amino acids. V lost 3 bases and J lost 1; bases outside the gene matches: 1. Germline V gene data show CDR1 as LGHNA and CDR2 as YSLEER. The library attached unique molecular identifiers to individual cDNA molecules. TCRdb recomputed calls from the RACE reads with MiXCR, one row per CDR3 protein. The sample has 65,000 to 95,000 distinct CDR3 sequences; approximately 8.1% are singletons. On this clonotype: Its antigen remains unknown.

The time point here: healthy volunteer bleed at 6 weeks. The authors' total RNA extraction used unfractionated whole blood. Sequencing input: whole blood. The chain couples TRBV4-3 to TRBJ2-3; 10 bases fit TRBD2. This receptor was obtained from a female donor in good health. Some clones in this sample may be carry-over from other donors' samples. CDR3 residues: CASSHGTSGTDTQYF. CDR3 bases: TGCGCCAGCAGCCACGGGACTAGCGGCACAGATACGCAGTATTTT.